The clone carrying this TCR beta chain was counted ten times or more. The entry originates in a study of T-cell reconstitution after alpha-beta-depleted transplantation in children. This sample's TCRbeta library carried unique molecular identifier barcodes. One entry per CDR3 protein results from TCRdb running MiXCR on the PCR reads. Of about 420,000 distinct CDR3 sequences in the sample, about 11% were seen once. This CDR3 is 18 amino acids long. J lost 0 bases, V lost 2 bases, and 6 bases had no gene match. The germline gives CDR1 KGHSH, CDR2 LQKENI. The sequenced sample was PBMCs from the stem cell graft donor, obtained from the stem cell graft. This clonotype was sampled from a human donor who donated a stem cell graft to a child with acute myeloid leukemia. The chain links TRBV18 to TRBJ2-6; 8 nucleotides match TRBD1. CDR3 loop: CASSPISGGSSGANVLTF. CDR3 in DNA: TGTGCCAGCTCACCAATTTCAGGGGGCAGCTCTGGGGCCAACGTCCTGACTTTC.